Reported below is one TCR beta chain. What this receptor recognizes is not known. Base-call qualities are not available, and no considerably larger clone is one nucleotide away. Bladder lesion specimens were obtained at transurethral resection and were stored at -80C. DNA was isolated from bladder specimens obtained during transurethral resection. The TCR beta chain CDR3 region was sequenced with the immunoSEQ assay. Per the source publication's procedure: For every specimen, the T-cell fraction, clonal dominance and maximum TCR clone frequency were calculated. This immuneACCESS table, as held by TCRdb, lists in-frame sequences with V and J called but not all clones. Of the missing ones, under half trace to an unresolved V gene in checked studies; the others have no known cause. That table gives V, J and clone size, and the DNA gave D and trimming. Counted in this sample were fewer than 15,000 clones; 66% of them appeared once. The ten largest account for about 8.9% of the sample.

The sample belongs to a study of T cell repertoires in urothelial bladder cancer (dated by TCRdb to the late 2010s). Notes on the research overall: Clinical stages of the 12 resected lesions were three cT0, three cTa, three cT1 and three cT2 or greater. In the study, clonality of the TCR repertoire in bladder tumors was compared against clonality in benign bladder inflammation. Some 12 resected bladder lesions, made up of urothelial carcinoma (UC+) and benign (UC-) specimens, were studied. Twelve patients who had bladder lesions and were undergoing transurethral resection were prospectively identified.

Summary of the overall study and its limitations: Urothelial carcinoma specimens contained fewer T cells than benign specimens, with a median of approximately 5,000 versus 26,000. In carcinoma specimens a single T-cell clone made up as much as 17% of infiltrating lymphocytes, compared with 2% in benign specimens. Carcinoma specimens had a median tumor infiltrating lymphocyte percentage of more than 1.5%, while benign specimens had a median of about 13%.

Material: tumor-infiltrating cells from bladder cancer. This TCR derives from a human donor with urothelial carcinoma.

The DNA is TGTGCCAGCAGCTTATCCCAGGGTTCCTACGAGCAGTACTTC. This translates into CASSLSQGSYEQYF. The chain joins TRBV7-9 to TRBJ2-7; tentative D gene TRBD1, with 5 bases matching. CDR1 and CDR2 are read off the germline V gene (reference sequence) as SEHNR and FQNEAQ. The CDR3 runs 14 amino acids, cysteine and phenylalanine included. The CDR3 DNA has 42 bases and is translated from base 1. V drops 2 bases and J drops 1 base, leaving 9 bases in between.